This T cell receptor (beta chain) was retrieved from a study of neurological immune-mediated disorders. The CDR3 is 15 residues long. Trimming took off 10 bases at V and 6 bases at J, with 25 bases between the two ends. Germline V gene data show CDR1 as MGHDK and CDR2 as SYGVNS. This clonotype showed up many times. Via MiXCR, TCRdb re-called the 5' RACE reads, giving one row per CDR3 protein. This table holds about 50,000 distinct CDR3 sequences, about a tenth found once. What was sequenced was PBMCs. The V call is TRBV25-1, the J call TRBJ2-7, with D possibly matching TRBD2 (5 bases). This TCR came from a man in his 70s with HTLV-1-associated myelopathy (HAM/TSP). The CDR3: CATSGWSGPPREQYF. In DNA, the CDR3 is TGTGCCACCTCGGGGTGGAGCGGACCTCCGCGCGAGCAGTACTTC.